This T cell receptor (beta chain) was documented in a study of control samples from healthy donors and cancer patients. Some clones are missing from TCRdb's copy, which holds only in-frame ones; the method was immunoSEQ multiplex PCR. The sample consists of around 80,000 clones, roughly 88% of them appearing once. Trimming removed 2 bases from V and 2 bases from J; junction bases left unmatched: 4. Germline V gene sequence: CDR1 MDHEN, CDR2 SYDVKM. The length of the CDR3 is 15 residues. The source is a woman between 50 and 59 years old in good health. This chain links TRBV28 with TRBJ2-7; 9 bases are shared with TRBD2. What was sequenced was blood. The CDR3: CASSLPTSGTYEQYF. CDR3 in DNA: TGTGCCAGCAGTTTACCGACTAGCGGCACCTACGAGCAGTACTTC.